This T cell receptor beta chain was sequenced for a study of prognosis after radiotherapy for stage I lung cancer. As for the study in general: Among the enrolled patients, approximately 13 had newly diagnosed primary stage I lung tumors, while about 5 had oligometastatic NSCLC following surgical resection of the primary tumor.

As regards this clonotype: Its cognate antigen is unknown.

The study's findings and limits: It was not determined whether the expanded TCR clones were tumor-specific.

Researchers used two-round multiplex PCR to amplify TCR beta CDR3 starting from genomic DNA. Used in first-round PCR were primers specific to each TRBV and TRBJ gene. TCRdb itself ran the multiplex PCR reads through MiXCR, one entry per CDR3 protein. The repertoire holds 50,000 to 75,000 distinct CDR3 sequences, with about 26% as singletons. The CDR3 contains 15 residues. The germline V gene has CDR1 SGHDT and CDR2 YYEEEE. Germline trimming cut 4 bases from V and 0 bases from J; bases unmatched to any gene: 1. Among the patients, all were node-negative on CT and PET/CT, and none had received prior chemotherapy or radiotherapy or had other malignancies.

This clonotype was obtained from a donor older than 45 with non-small cell lung cancer. The genes are TRBV5-6 and TRBJ2-4, with 10 nucleotides matching TRBD1. Sequencing was performed on PBMCs, taken before or after stereotactic body radiation therapy (not recorded which). CDR3 nucleotides: TGTGCCAGCAGCAGACAGGGGGCAGCCAAAAACATTCAGTACTTC. Protein: CASSRQGAAKNIQYF.